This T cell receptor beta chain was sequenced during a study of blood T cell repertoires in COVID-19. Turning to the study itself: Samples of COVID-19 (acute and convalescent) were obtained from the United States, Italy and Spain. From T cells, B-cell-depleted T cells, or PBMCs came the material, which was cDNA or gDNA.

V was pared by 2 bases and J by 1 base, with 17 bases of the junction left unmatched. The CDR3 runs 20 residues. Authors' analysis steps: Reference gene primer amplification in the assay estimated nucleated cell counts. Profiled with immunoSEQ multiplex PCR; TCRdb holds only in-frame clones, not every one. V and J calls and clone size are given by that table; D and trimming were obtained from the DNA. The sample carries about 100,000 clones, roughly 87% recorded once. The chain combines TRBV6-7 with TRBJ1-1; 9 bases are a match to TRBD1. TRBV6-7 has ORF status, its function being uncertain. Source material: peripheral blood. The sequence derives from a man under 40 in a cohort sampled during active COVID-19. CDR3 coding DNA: TGTGCCAGCAGTTACCCACCGGGACAGGGAAGTTTAGGGCCGAACACTGAAGCTTTCTTT. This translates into CASSYPPGQGSLGPNTEAFF.